These T cell receptor beta chains were read from a single sample in a study of cytomegalovirus exposure and HLA in healthy donors. The protocol was immunoSEQ multiplex PCR, while the TCRdb copy is restricted to in-frame clones and leaves out a portion. The data show about 150,000 clones, with about four fifths seen just once and under 5.5% held by the top ten. The sample taken for sequencing was PBMCs. All receptors come from a man between 25 and 39 years old in good health. CDR3s include the opening cysteine and the closing phenylalanine or tryptophan. The order of the fields is D gene, clone size, J gene, V gene, CDR3 DNA, CDR3 protein. D genes are given only for firm matches. Size tells how often a clone was seen (once, few, many) or the class of an expanded clone, and some rows leave it out.

d_call: TRBD2; clone_size: few; j_call: TRBJ2-7; v_call: TRBV6-5; cdr3_nt: TGTGCCAGCAGTTACCCAGGTAGCGGGAGATACGAGCAGTACTTC; cdr3_aa: CASSYPGSGRYEQYF
d_call: -; clone_size: -; j_call: TRBJ2-7; v_call: TRBV5-1; cdr3_nt: TGCGCCAGCAGCTTGGAGGTCGGGGAAACCTACGAGCAGTACTTC; cdr3_aa: CASSLEVGETYEQYF
d_call: TRBD1; clone_size: -; j_call: TRBJ1-4; v_call: TRBV25-1; cdr3_nt: TGTGCCAGCAGTGAATGGGCAGGGGGTGAAAAACTGTTTTTT; cdr3_aa: CASSEWAGGEKLFF
d_call: TRBD1; clone_size: -; j_call: TRBJ1-2; v_call: TRBV27; cdr3_nt: TGTGCCAGCAGTTTTTCATCAGGGGGCTATGGCTACACCTTC; cdr3_aa: CASSFSSGGYGYTF
d_call: -; clone_size: -; j_call: TRBJ2-7; v_call: TRBV2; cdr3_nt: TGTGCCAGCACGGAGGGGGCCTTCTACGAGCAGTACTTC; cdr3_aa: CASTEGAFYEQYF
d_call: -; clone_size: few; j_call: TRBJ1-1; v_call: TRBV5-1; cdr3_nt: TGCGCCAGCAGCTTGGGTCACGGGGGGACTGAAGCTTTCTTT; cdr3_aa: CASSLGHGGTEAFF
d_call: -; clone_size: once; j_call: TRBJ2-7; v_call: TRBV29-1; cdr3_nt: TGCAGCGTTGAAGACCCCGGACAGAACTCCTACGAGCAGTACTTC; cdr3_aa: CSVEDPGQNSYEQYF
d_call: TRBD2; clone_size: -; j_call: TRBJ2-7; v_call: TRBV10-3; cdr3_nt: TGTGCCATCAGTGAGTCGATGGTGAGGACCGGGAGGCTGAATCCCTACGAGCAGTACTTC; cdr3_aa: CAISESMVRTGRLNPYEQYF
d_call: -; clone_size: -; j_call: TRBJ1-5; v_call: TRBV11-2; cdr3_nt: TGTGCCAGCAGCTTAGGAGGTAGGAAGCCCCAGCATTTT; cdr3_aa: CASSLGGRKPQHF
d_call: TRBD1; clone_size: -; j_call: TRBJ1-2; v_call: TRBV19; cdr3_nt: TGTGCCAGTGGGACAGGGAATGGCTACACCTTC; cdr3_aa: CASGTGNGYTF
d_call: TRBD2; clone_size: -; j_call: TRBJ2-7; v_call: TRBV7-8; cdr3_nt: TGTGCCAGCAGCTTAGCGGTCCCGGGACTAGCGGGAGCACACGAGCAGTACTTC; cdr3_aa: CASSLAVPGLAGAHEQYF
d_call: TRBD2; clone_size: -; j_call: TRBJ2-7; v_call: TRBV7-9; cdr3_nt: TGTTCCAGCAGCTTTTTCATAGCGGGAGTCTACGAGCAGTACTTC; cdr3_aa: CSSSFFIAGVYEQYF
d_call: -; clone_size: once; j_call: TRBJ1-5; v_call: TRBV28; cdr3_nt: TGTGCCAGCAGAAGGGGGGGCCAGGGGAGCAATCAGCCCCAGCATTTT; cdr3_aa: CASRRGGQGSNQPQHF
d_call: TRBD1; clone_size: -; j_call: TRBJ1-3; v_call: TRBV7-3; cdr3_nt: TGTGCCAGCAGCCAGGGACAGCCGGAAGCTGGAAACACCATATATTTT; cdr3_aa: CASSQGQPEAGNTIYF
d_call: -; clone_size: -; j_call: TRBJ2-7; v_call: TRBV2; cdr3_nt: TGTGCCAGCAGTGTAGGCCTAGCGGAGCAGTACTTC; cdr3_aa: CASSVGLAEQYF
d_call: -; clone_size: -; j_call: TRBJ1-6; v_call: TRBV15; cdr3_nt: TGTGCCACCAGCAGAGAATCGGCAGGGGTTTCTAACTCACCCCTCCACTTT; cdr3_aa: CATSRESAGVSNSPLHF
d_call: -; clone_size: -; j_call: TRBJ2-1; v_call: TRBV7-3; cdr3_nt: TGTGCCAGCAGCTCATACAATGACAATGAGCAGTTCTTC; cdr3_aa: CASSSYNDNEQFF
d_call: TRBD1; clone_size: few; j_call: TRBJ1-5; v_call: TRBV7-2; cdr3_nt: TGTGCCAGCAGCCCACAGGGGAATCAGCCCCAGCATTTT; cdr3_aa: CASSPQGNQPQHF
d_call: TRBD1; clone_size: -; j_call: TRBJ1-2; v_call: TRBV7-9; cdr3_nt: TGTGCCAGCAGCCCAGGGGGCACTGGCTACACCTTC; cdr3_aa: CASSPGGTGYTF
d_call: -; clone_size: -; j_call: TRBJ2-1; v_call: TRBV11-1; cdr3_nt: TGTGCCAGCAGCCAGGGACTCCACAATGAGCAGTTCTTC; cdr3_aa: CASSQGLHNEQFF
d_call: -; clone_size: -; j_call: TRBJ1-1; v_call: TRBV29-1; cdr3_nt: TGCAGCGTCAAACAGGTGCTGAACACTGAAGCTTTCTTT; cdr3_aa: CSVKQVLNTEAFF
d_call: TRBD2; clone_size: -; j_call: TRBJ2-1; v_call: TRBV4-1; cdr3_nt: TGCGCCAGCAGGCTAGCGGGAGGCTATATCTATGAGCAGTTCTTC; cdr3_aa: CASRLAGGYIYEQFF
d_call: -; clone_size: few; j_call: TRBJ1-1; v_call: TRBV29-1; cdr3_nt: TGCAGCGCTGGGGCGTACAACACTGAAGCTTTCTTT; cdr3_aa: CSAGAYNTEAFF
d_call: TRBD2; clone_size: -; j_call: TRBJ2-1; v_call: TRBV28; cdr3_nt: TGTGCCAGCCTAGCGGGATTCTACAATGAGCAGTTCTTC; cdr3_aa: CASLAGFYNEQFF
d_call: TRBD1; clone_size: -; j_call: TRBJ2-7; v_call: TRBV9; cdr3_nt: TGTGCCAGCAGCGGCCGGGACAGCTCCTACGAGCAGTACTTC; cdr3_aa: CASSGRDSSYEQYF
d_call: -; clone_size: -; j_call: TRBJ2-5; v_call: TRBV7-9; cdr3_nt: TGTGCCAGCAACAGACCCCAAGAGACCCAGTACTTC; cdr3_aa: CASNRPQETQYF
d_call: TRBD1; clone_size: few; j_call: TRBJ1-5; v_call: TRBV30; cdr3_nt: TGTGCCTGGAGTAAACAGGGGTATCAGCCCCAGCATTTT; cdr3_aa: CAWSKQGYQPQHF
d_call: -; clone_size: -; j_call: TRBJ2-1; v_call: TRBV6-4; cdr3_nt: TGTGCCAGCAGTGACAATGACGGGAACAATGAGCAGTTCTTC; cdr3_aa: CASSDNDGNNEQFF
d_call: -; clone_size: once; j_call: TRBJ2-7; v_call: TRBV7-8; cdr3_nt: TGTGCCAGCAGTTCTGCCCTCGAGCAGTACTTC; cdr3_aa: CASSSALEQYF
d_call: -; clone_size: -; j_call: TRBJ2-6; v_call: TRBV4-2; cdr3_nt: TGTGCCAGCAGCCAAGACCAGGGATCAGGGGCCAACGTCCTGACTTTC; cdr3_aa: CASSQDQGSGANVLTF